The entry that follows covers one T cell receptor beta chain sequence. What it binds is not known. The sample is drawn from a study of neoadjuvant anti-PD-1 for oral cavity cancer. Findings of the study overall: Post-treatment tumors with larger preexisting clones showed more shrinkage.

Profiling relied on immunoSEQ multiplex PCR, and the TCRdb table lists in-frame clones only, not all of them. The profile shows fewer than 25,000 clones, 45% of them singletons. Time point denoted: after neoadjuvant nivolumab, at surgical resection. Stage II-IVA oral cavity squamous cell carcinoma was new and untreated by systemic or radiation therapy. Cohort: HPV-negative, locally advanced oral cavity squamous cell carcinoma patients. The V and J ends lost 1 base and 0 bases respectively, with 12 bases between them. The CDR3 length is 15 residues. The germline V gene encodes CDR1 GTSNPN and CDR2 SVGIG (reference sequence).

The sequence was collected from a person aged 40 to 85 with oral cavity squamous cell carcinoma. The sample consisted of tumor tissue, taken after nivolumab (anti-PD-1) treatment. The gene calls are TRBV30 and TRBJ1-2; tentatively, D is TRBD1 (5 bases). The CDR3: CAWSGTLDANYGYTF. CDR3 sequence (DNA): TGTGCCTGGAGTGGGACACTCGACGCTAACTATGGCTACACCTTC.